This is a list of T cell receptor beta chains from one sample in a study of cytomegalovirus exposure and HLA in healthy donors. Sequencing used immunoSEQ multiplex PCR; TCRdb keeps in-frame clones, though not all of them. This table holds approximately 99,000 clones, approximately 73% found once. The sequenced material came from PBMCs. These TCRs come from a man aged 40-49 years in good health and CMV-seronegative. Both conserved end residues are part of each CDR3. The order of the fields is clone size, V gene, CDR3 length, D gene, J gene, CDR3 protein, CDR3 DNA. D genes are given only for firm matches. Not every row has a clone size; where given, it reads once, few, many or a size class.

-	TRBV7-2	16	TRBD2	TRBJ2-5	CASSHPSGGVYGTQYF	TGTGCCAGCAGCCACCCGAGCGGGGGGGTATACGGGACCCAGTACTTC
-	TRBV27	13	-	TRBJ2-3	CASSFRQTDTQYF	TGTGCCAGCAGTTTCCGACAGACAGATACGCAGTATTTT
-	TRBV6-1	14	-	TRBJ1-2	CASSAPWGVDGYTF	TGTGCCAGCAGTGCCCCCTGGGGCGTGGATGGCTACACCTTC
few	TRBV9	16	-	TRBJ1-1	CASSVATEREITEAFF	TGTGCCAGCAGCGTAGCTACAGAAAGGGAGATCACTGAAGCTTTCTTT
-	TRBV6-5	14	-	TRBJ2-1	CADFDSVLGNEQFF	TGTGCCGATTTTGACTCGGTTCTTGGCAATGAGCAGTTCTTC
-	TRBV15	14	-	TRBJ2-2	CATSRAFDTGELFF	TGTGCCACCAGCAGAGCCTTTGACACCGGGGAGCTGTTTTTT
few	TRBV5-6	15	-	TRBJ1-2	CASSPIRGASYGYTF	TGTGCCAGCAGCCCCATCCGGGGGGCTAGCTATGGCTACACCTTC
-	TRBV4-1	14	-	TRBJ2-7	CASSSQRVPYEQYF	TGCGCCAGCAGCTCTCAGCGGGTACCCTACGAGCAGTACTTC
few	TRBV19	14	-	TRBJ2-3	CASSRRGDTDTQYF	TGTGCCAGTAGTAGAAGGGGTGACACAGATACGCAGTATTTT
-	TRBV5-8	14	-	TRBJ2-7	CASSLDGASYEQYF	TGTGCCAGCAGCTTGGATGGAGCTTCCTACGAGCAGTACTTC
-	TRBV6-1	15	TRBD1	TRBJ1-5	CASWDSGGGNQPQHF	TGTGCCAGCTGGGATTCAGGGGGCGGTAATCAGCCCCAGCATTTT
-	TRBV6-1	15	TRBD1	TRBJ2-1	CASSAGQGDYNEQFF	TGTGCCAGCAGTGCGGGACAGGGGGACTACAATGAGCAGTTCTTC
-	TRBV9	13	-	TRBJ2-5	CASSVAGGETQYF	TGTGCCAGCAGCGTAGCAGGGGGGGAGACCCAGTACTTC
-	TRBV27	13	-	TRBJ2-7	CASSLNSHYEQYF	TGTGCCAGCAGTTTAAACAGTCATTACGAGCAGTACTTC
few	TRBV5-1	14	TRBD1	TRBJ1-4	CASSSDRSSFDLFF	TGCGCCAGCAGCTCGGACAGGTCTAGTTTCGATCTGTTTTTT
-	TRBV27	15	-	TRBJ2-1	CASSHIVRARNEQFF	TGTGCCAGCAGCCATATTGTCAGGGCAAGAAATGAGCAGTTCTTC
-	TRBV2	14	-	TRBJ2-5	CASSEGPVGETQYF	TGTGCCAGCAGTGAAGGCCCGGTCGGGGAGACCCAGTACTTC
-	TRBV29-1	14	-	TRBJ1-3	CSVEGPFSGNTIYF	TGCAGCGTAGAGGGCCCTTTCTCTGGAAACACCATATATTTT
-	TRBV11-1	15	TRBD1	TRBJ2-2	CASSLVYRGTGELFF	TGTGCCAGCAGCTTAGTATACAGGGGGACCGGGGAGCTGTTTTTT
-	TRBV7-2	14	-	TRBJ2-1	CASSLALAYNEQFF	TGTGCCAGCAGCTTAGCGCTAGCCTACAATGAGCAGTTCTTC
-	TRBV6-1	15	-	TRBJ1-1	CASSRQPKMDTEAFF	TGTGCCAGCAGCCGACAGCCCAAGATGGACACTGAAGCTTTCTTT
-	TRBV5-1	14	TRBD1	TRBJ2-5	CASSQGQARETQYF	TGCGCCAGCAGCCAAGGACAGGCTAGGGAGACCCAGTACTTC
-	TRBV5-1	14	TRBD1	TRBJ1-2	CASSRDRGDYGYTF	TGCGCCAGCAGCCGTGACAGGGGAGACTATGGCTACACCTTC
-	TRBV27	14	TRBD1	TRBJ1-2	CASSVNQGAPGYTF	TGTGCCAGCAGTGTAAACCAGGGGGCGCCGGGCTACACCTTC
once	TRBV27	17	-	TRBJ1-5	CASSLRWRDLSNQPQHF	TGTGCCAGCAGTTTACGGTGGAGAGACCTTAGCAATCAGCCCCAGCATTTT
many	TRBV27	14	-	TRBJ1-1	CASSWGLLSTEAFF	TGTGCCAGCAGCTGGGGGCTTCTGTCCACTGAAGCTTTCTTT
few	TRBV2	15	-	TRBJ2-4	CASSSRSYPGNIQYF	TGTGCCAGCAGCTCGCGAAGTTATCCCGGAAACATTCAGTACTTC
-	TRBV7-2	15	-	TRBJ1-4	CASSLGASYAEKLFF	TGTGCCAGCAGCTTGGGGGCCTCTTACGCTGAAAAACTGTTTTTT
few	TRBV10-3	15	TRBD2	TRBJ2-7	CAIRTSGGISYEQYF	TGTGCCATCAGGACTAGCGGGGGGATCTCCTACGAGCAGTACTTC
-	TRBV29-1	12	-	TRBJ2-5	CSVTQGWETQYF	TGCAGCGTGACACAGGGATGGGAGACCCAGTACTTC
-	TRBV6-6	16	-	TRBJ1-6	CASSGFLSSYNSPLHF	TGTGCCAGTTCAGGGTTTTTGAGCTCCTATAATTCACCCCTCCACTTT
-	TRBV19	13	-	TRBJ1-4	CASSIEVGEKLFF	TGTGCCAGTAGTATAGAGGTCGGGGAAAAACTGTTTTTT
-	TRBV6-6	13	TRBD1	TRBJ1-1	CATARDRGTEAFF	TGTGCCACGGCCCGGGACAGGGGGACTGAAGCTTTCTTT
few	TRBV6-1	12	-	TRBJ1-5	CASRRSNQPQHF	TGTGCCAGCAGACGGAGCAATCAGCCCCAGCATTTT
-	TRBV7-9	14	-	TRBJ2-3	CASSLKGPTDTQYF	TGTGCCAGCAGCTTGAAGGGGCCGACAGATACGCAGTATTTT
-	TRBV11-1	14	-	TRBJ1-6	CASSWGGIPSPLHF	TGTGCCAGCAGCTGGGGCGGTATACCTTCACCCCTCCACTTT
once	TRBV6-4	16	-	TRBJ1-5	CASNPRRARGNQPQHF	TGTGCCAGCAACCCCAGGCGGGCGAGGGGCAATCAGCCCCAGCATTTT
-	TRBV10-1	15	-	TRBJ1-1	CASSGAGETNTEAFF	TGCGCCAGCAGCGGGGCAGGGGAGACGAACACTGAAGCTTTCTTT
-	TRBV28	17	TRBD1	TRBJ2-7	CASSSSGQLFRSYEQYF	TGTGCCAGCAGTTCATCGGGACAGCTATTTCGCTCCTACGAGCAGTACTTC
few	TRBV6-1	11	-	TRBJ1-1	CASNDLREAFF	TGTGCCAGCAATGACTTGAGGGAAGCTTTCTTT
-	TRBV5-4	14	-	TRBJ2-1	CASSLVGGAHEQFF	TGTGCCAGCAGCTTGGTGGGGGGGGCCCATGAGCAGTTCTTC
-	TRBV6-5	14	TRBD1	TRBJ2-7	CASSSGQGRDEQYF	TGTGCCAGCAGTTCGGGACAGGGGAGGGACGAGCAGTACTTC